This TCR beta chain was observed in a study of blood T cell repertoires in COVID-19. The authors' processing: Amplified reference gene primers provided the basis for estimating nucleated cell counts. Data came from immunoSEQ multiplex PCR; TCRdb stores just in-frame clones and leaves some out. That table gives V, J and clone size, and the DNA gave D and trimming. This table holds about 68,000 clones, around 86% found once. The CDR3 sequence is 11 residues long. The germline V gene has CDR1 MDHEN and CDR2 SYDVKM. V lost 5 bases, J lost 9 bases, and 7 bases lay in between. The chain couples TRBV28 to TRBJ2-2; D unclear. The TCR sequence derives from a man between 50 and 59 years old with active COVID-19. The specimen sequenced was peripheral blood. CDR3 sequence (DNA): TGTGCCAGCAGTACGGTCAGGGAGCTGTTTTTT. This translates into CASSTVRELFF.